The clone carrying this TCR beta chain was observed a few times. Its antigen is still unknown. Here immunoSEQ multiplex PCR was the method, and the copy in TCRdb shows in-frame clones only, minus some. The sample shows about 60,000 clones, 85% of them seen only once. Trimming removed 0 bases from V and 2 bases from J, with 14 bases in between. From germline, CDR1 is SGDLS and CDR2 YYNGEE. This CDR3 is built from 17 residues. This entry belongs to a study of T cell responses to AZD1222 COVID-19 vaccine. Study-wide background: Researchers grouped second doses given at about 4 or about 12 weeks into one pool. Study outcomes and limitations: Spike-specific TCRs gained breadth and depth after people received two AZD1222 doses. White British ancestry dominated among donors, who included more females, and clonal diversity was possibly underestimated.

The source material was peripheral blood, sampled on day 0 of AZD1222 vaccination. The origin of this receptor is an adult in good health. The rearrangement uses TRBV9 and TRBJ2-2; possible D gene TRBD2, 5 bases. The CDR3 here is CASSVDPGLINTGELFF. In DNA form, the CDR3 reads TGTGCCAGCAGCGTAGACCCCGGACTGATAAACACCGGGGAGCTGTTTTTT.